This T cell receptor (beta chain) was sequenced during a study of CXCR3-negative and CXCR3-positive naive CD8 T cells. With respect to this clonotype: Its target is unknown.

It was by 5' RACE with UMI labels that the TRB cDNA libraries were prepared. After re-calling the 5' RACE reads, TCRdb lists one entry per CDR3 protein, DNA absent. This table holds 150,000 to 160,000 distinct CDR3 sequences. Study results and limitations: Hydrophobicity of TRB CDR3s was greater in CXCR3-positive naive cells than in CXCR3-negative naive cells.

From germline, CDR1 is SQVTM and CDR2 ANQGSEA. The CDR3 is made up of 15 amino acids. The rearrangement uses TRBV29-1 and TRBJ1-5. The receptor comes from a human donor in good health. Some clones in this sample may be carry-over from other donors' samples. Input material: naive CXCR3+ CD8+ T cells from blood. The subset denotes: CD45RO-CCR7+CD27+CD95- naive CD8+ T cells expressing CXCR3 (TNR3+). The CDR3 loop reads CSVGAGRAENQPQHF.